This paragraph reports one T cell receptor beta chain. Its antigen is unidentified. The CDR3 totals 13 residues. Trimming removed 4 bases at V and 2 bases at J, with 9 bases between. In germline, CDR1 is MNHEY, CDR2 SVGAGI. The sample comes from a study of T cell responses to AZD1222 COVID-19 vaccine. Study-level points and caveats: Clonal diversity was possibly underestimated, and white British individuals and females predominated among donors. Seropositive at baseline were only five or six AZD1222 recipients.

Method: immunoSEQ multiplex PCR; TCRdb's copy keeps in-frame clones and lacks some. The data hold some 120,000 clones, with 70% to 90% observed a single time. The chain is built from TRBV6-5 and TRBJ2-7; D possibly corresponds to TRBD2 (5 bases). Sample: peripheral blood, taken on day 0 of MenACWY control vaccination. This receptor was taken from an adult in good health. The CDR3 loop reads CASSFRGAYEQYF. In DNA, the CDR3 is TGTGCCAGCAGTTTCCGGGGAGCCTACGAGCAGTACTTC.